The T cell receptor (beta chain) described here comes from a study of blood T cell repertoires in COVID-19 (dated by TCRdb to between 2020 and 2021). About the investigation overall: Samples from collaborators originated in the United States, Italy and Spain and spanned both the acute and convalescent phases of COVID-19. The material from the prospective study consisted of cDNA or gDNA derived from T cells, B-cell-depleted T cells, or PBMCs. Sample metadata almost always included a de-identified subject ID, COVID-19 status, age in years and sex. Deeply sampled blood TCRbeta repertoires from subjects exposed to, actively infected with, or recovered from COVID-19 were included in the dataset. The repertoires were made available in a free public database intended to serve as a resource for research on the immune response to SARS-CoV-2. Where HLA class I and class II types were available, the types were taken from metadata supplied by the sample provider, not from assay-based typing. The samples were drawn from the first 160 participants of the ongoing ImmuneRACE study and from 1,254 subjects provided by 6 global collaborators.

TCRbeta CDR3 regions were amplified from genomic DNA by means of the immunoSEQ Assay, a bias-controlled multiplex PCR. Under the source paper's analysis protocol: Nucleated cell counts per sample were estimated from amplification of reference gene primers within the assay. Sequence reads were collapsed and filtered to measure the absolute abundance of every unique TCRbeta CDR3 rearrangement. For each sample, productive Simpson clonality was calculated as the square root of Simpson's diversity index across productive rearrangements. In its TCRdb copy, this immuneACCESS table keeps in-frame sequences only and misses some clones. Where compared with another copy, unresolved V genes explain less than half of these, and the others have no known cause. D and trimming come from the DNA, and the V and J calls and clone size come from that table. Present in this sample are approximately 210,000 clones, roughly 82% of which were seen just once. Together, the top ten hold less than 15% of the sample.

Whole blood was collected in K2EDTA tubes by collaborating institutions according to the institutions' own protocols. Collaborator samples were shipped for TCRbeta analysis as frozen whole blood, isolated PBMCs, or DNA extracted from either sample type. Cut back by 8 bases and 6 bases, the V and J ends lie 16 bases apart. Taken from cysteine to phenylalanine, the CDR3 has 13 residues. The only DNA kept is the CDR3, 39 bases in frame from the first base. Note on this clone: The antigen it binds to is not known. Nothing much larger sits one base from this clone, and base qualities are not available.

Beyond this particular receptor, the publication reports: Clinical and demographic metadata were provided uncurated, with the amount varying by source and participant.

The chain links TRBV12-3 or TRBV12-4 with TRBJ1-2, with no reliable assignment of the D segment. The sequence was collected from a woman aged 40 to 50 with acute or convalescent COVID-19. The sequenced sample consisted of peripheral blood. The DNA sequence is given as TGTGCCAGCGCACCGGGTCTAAGGAATGGCTACACCTTC. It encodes CASAPGLRNGYTF.